This T cell receptor (beta chain) comes out of a study of technical replicates of blood from a few donors. The V segment lost 6 bases and the J segment 5 bases; nucleotides outside the gene matches: 13. The CDR3 is 17 amino acids. Germline V gene sequence: CDR1 SNHLY, CDR2 FYNNEI. The assay was immunoSEQ multiplex PCR, and TCRdb's table has in-frame clones only and misses some. The sample comprises tens of thousands of clones, about 91% of which are singletons, and about 0.27% rests with the top ten. This receptor was identified in a human donor in good health. Sequencing used T cells isolated from PBMCs. The chain has TRBV2 and TRBJ2-1; 10 nucleotides line up with TRBD2. The CDR3 here is CASSQGPLAGLHNEQFF. As DNA, the CDR3 is TGTGCCAGCAGCCAAGGGCCACTAGCGGGGCTTCACAATGAGCAGTTCTTC.